This passage covers 23 T cell receptor beta chains from one sample sequenced in a study of blood T cell repertoires in COVID-19. Method: immunoSEQ multiplex PCR; TCRdb's copy keeps in-frame clones and lacks some. Among over 200,000 clones listed, 81% were seen once. Material for sequencing was PBMCs or T cells enriched from blood (not recorded which). The receptor set was obtained from a woman aged 45-59 years with acute COVID-19.

V is TRBV7-2 and J is TRBJ2-2; 9 bases line up with TRBD2. The trim removed 6 bases at V and 2 bases at J, leaving 4 bases unmatched. The germline V gene has CDR1 SGHTA and CDR2 FQGNSA. This CDR3 is 15 amino acids long. CDR3 sequence: CASRRSGSNTGELFF. CDR3 DNA: TGTGCCAGCAGACGTAGCGGGAGTAACACCGGGGAGCTGTTTTTT.

In nucleotides, the CDR3 is TGTGCCAGCAGGGACAGGAGAGTCTACGAGCAGTACTTC. Translating gives CASRDRRVYEQYF. The chain joins TRBV28 to TRBJ2-7; the match to TRBD1 covers 7 bases. V was clipped by 6 bases and J by 3 bases; unmatched bases: 5. Germline CDR1 and CDR2: MDHEN and SYDVKM. The CDR3 runs to 13 residues.

The sample holds one count of this clone. V gene TRBV2 combines with J gene TRBJ2-1; 12 bases are a match to TRBD2. Germline values: CDR1 SNHLY, CDR2 FYNNEI. Trimming took 6 bases from V and 8 from J; bases not matched to a gene: 11. The CDR3 extends over 16 amino acids. The CDR3 DNA is TGTGCCAGCAGCGCCAACGGACTAGCGGGATCTGATGAGCAGTTCTTC. Its translation: CASSANGLAGSDEQFF.

J is TRBJ1-6 and V is TRBV11-2; D is ambiguous. Looked up from germline, CDR1 is SGHAT and CDR2 is FQNNGV. The CDR3 covers 13 residues. V dropped 4 bases and J dropped 8 bases, with 9 bases sitting between them. This CDR3 is CASSYSRDSPLHF. The CDR3 coding sequence is TGTGCCAGCAGCTATTCGAGGGATTCACCCCTCCACTTT.

The V and J genes are TRBV7-9 and TRBJ2-1, with 9 bases fitting TRBD2. The CDR3 covers 16 residues. Germline V gives CDR1 SEHNR, CDR2 FQNEAQ (reference sequence). The trim removed 0 bases at V and 10 bases at J, leaving 10 bases unmatched. The DNA of the CDR3 is TGTGCCAGCAGCTTAGCGGCGGGGGGGCCTGTTAGGGAGCAGTTCTTC. Its protein is CASSLAAGGPVREQFF.

V gene TRBV5-1 combines with J gene TRBJ2-1, with unresolved D. The V and J ends lost 0 bases and 8 bases respectively, with 15 bases between them. The CDR3 extends over 15 amino acids. Germline values: CDR1 SGHRS, CDR2 YFSETQ. This CDR3 is CASSLDGLVVDEQFF. The CDR3 DNA reads as TGCGCCAGCAGCTTGGACGGTCTCGTTGTTGATGAGCAGTTCTTC.

CDR3 sequence: CASSPSIISSGANVLTF. As DNA, the CDR3 is TGTGCCAGCAGCCCTAGTATCATTAGCTCTGGGGCCAACGTCCTGACTTTC. J is TRBJ2-6 and V is TRBV7-2, with D unresolved. The ends were cut back, 5 bases at V and 0 bases at J, with 14 bases in the middle. This CDR3 region has 17 residues. Germline-derived CDR1 and CDR2 are SGHTA and FQGNSA.

This clone is a singleton in its sample. The V call is TRBV11-2, the J call TRBJ1-2, with 10 nucleotides matching TRBD1. This CDR3 is 15 amino acids long. With 3 bases clipped from V and 5 bases from J, the junction kept 6 bases outside the gene matches. CDR1 is SGHAT, CDR2 FQNNGV, per germline. The CDR3 region is CASSLDRGVFYGYTF. The CDR3 region has the DNA TGTGCCAGCAGCTTGGACAGGGGGGTCTTTTATGGCTACACCTTC.

About this clone: Compared with germline, one end of the junction differs, possibly owing to a read error. The genes are TRBV24-1 and TRBJ2-7, with a possible D match to TRBD1 (6 bases). This CDR3 is built from 12 residues. CDR1 is KGHDR, CDR2 SFDVKD, per germline. The CDR3 here is CATSKGDLEQVF. The CDR3 DNA sequence: TGTGCCACCAGTAAGGGGGACCTAGAACAGGTCTTC.

This rearrangement joins TRBV5-1 to TRBJ1-2, with D tentatively TRBD1 (5 bases). The CDR3 is made up of 15 amino acids. Trimming took 2 bases from V and 1 from J, leaving 12 bases between them. Germline V gives CDR1 SGHRS, CDR2 YFSETQ. The CDR3 nucleotides are TGCGCCAGCAGCTTCGACAGTCCCCTTAACTATGGCTACACCTTC. This gives the protein CASSFDSPLNYGYTF.

The chain couples TRBV2 to TRBJ2-1; 8 bases match TRBD1. Trimming took 3 bases from V and 6 from J; bases not matched to a gene: 7. In germline, CDR1 is SNHLY, CDR2 FYNNEI. The CDR3 contains 15 residues. The CDR3 sequence: CASSEYSRGLNEQFF. DNA for the CDR3: TGTGCCAGCAGTGAGTATAGCAGGGGGCTCAATGAGCAGTTCTTC.

The chain employs TRBV28 and TRBJ2-3; 7 bases are a match to TRBD2. Per germline, CDR1 MDHEN and CDR2 SYDVKM. This CDR3 is built from 16 residues. With V trimmed by 10 bases and J by 4 bases, 17 bases remained unmatched. The DNA for the CDR3 is TGTGCCAACAAAACGTCGGCGGGAGTTAGTGCAGATACGCAGTATTTT. It yields the protein CANKTSAGVSADTQYF.

The CDR3 region has the DNA TGTGCCAGCAGCGCCCCCTTGACTAGCCGGGGGAATGAGCAGTTCTTC. This encodes CASSAPLTSRGNEQFF. J is TRBJ2-1 and V is TRBV9; 7 bases agree with TRBD2. From germline, CDR1 is SGDLS and CDR2 YYNGEE. This CDR3 has 16 amino acids. J was trimmed by 7 bases and V by 3 bases; bases with no gene match: 13.

The chain employs TRBV27 and TRBJ2-6; the match to TRBD1 covers 9 bases. The CDR3 loop spans 20 amino acids. Per the germline V gene, CDR1 is MNHEY and CDR2 is SMNVEV (reference sequence). V trimming: 2 bases; J trimming: 1 base; junction bases outside the gene matches: 12. Written as DNA, the CDR3 is TGTGCCAGCAGTTTAGGGGGACAGGGTAAGACTCAATCTGGGGCCAACGTCCTGACTTTC. As protein: CASSLGGQGKTQSGANVLTF.

At least ten counts were recorded for this clone. The germline gene is not matched at one end of the junction; a read error may be the cause. The chain has TRBV18 and TRBJ1-2; perhaps TRBD1 as D (5 bases). Germline V lookup: CDR1 KGHSH, CDR2 LQKENI. The CDR3 consists of 15 residues. The CDR3 sequence is CASAPEPDSDDGYTF. CDR3 nucleotides: TGTGCCAGCGCACCCGAGCCCGACAGCGACGATGGCTACACCTTC.

The chain couples TRBV12-3 or TRBV12-4 to TRBJ2-2, with TRBD1 matching over 7 bases. J gave up 2 bases and V 9 bases, and 3 bases lay outside the gene matches. The CDR3 length is 13 residues. CDR3 nucleotide sequence: TGTGCCAGTAGGGACAGCAACACCGGGGAGCTGTTTTTT. This gives the protein CASRDSNTGELFF.

The chain employs TRBV7-6 and TRBJ1-2; 10 nucleotides line up with TRBD1. CDR3 length equals 18 residues. V shed 4 bases and J 4 bases; nucleotides not matched to a gene: 15. Looked up from germline, CDR1 is SGHVS and CDR2 is FNYEAQ. CDR3 bases: TGTGCCAGCAGCTCCCGTCCCGGGACAGGGGAGGGGGCCTATGGCTACACCTTC. This encodes CASSSRPGTGEGAYGYTF.

A remark on this clone: Other nucleotide sequences in the sample specify the same CDR3. The chain carries TRBV5-1 and TRBJ2-3; TRBD1 matches 11 bases. The J segment lost 6 bases and the V segment lost 0 bases, leaving 0 bases of the junction unmatched. The length of the CDR3 is 14 residues. CDR1 is SGHRS and CDR2 is YFSETQ in the germline V gene. The CDR3 loop is CASSLGTGGDTQYF. The CDR3 DNA is TGCGCCAGCAGCTTGGGGACAGGGGGCGATACGCAGTATTTT.

The rearrangement joins TRBV19 to TRBJ1-1; 7 nucleotides agree with TRBD1. V gave up 5 bases and J gave up 1 base; unmatched junction bases: 4. Germline CDR1 is LNHDA and CDR2 is SQIVND (reference sequence). The CDR3 loop spans 14 amino acids. CDR3 region: CASSEGQQNTEAFF. The CDR3 nucleotides read TGTGCCAGTAGTGAGGGACAGCAGAACACTGAAGCTTTCTTT.

This chain joins TRBV7-2 and TRBJ2-1; TRBD2 agrees at 10 bases. The germline V gene encodes CDR1 SGHTA and CDR2 FQGNSA. The junction had 9 bases not matched to a gene; V was cut back by 1 base and J by 3 bases. This CDR3 spans 18 amino acids. The CDR3 protein is CASSLGLAGPKNYNEQFF. CDR3 nucleotides: TGTGCCAGCAGCTTAGGACTAGCGGGCCCAAAAAACTACAATGAGCAGTTCTTC.

This chain connects TRBV7-2 to TRBJ1-4; D gene ambiguous. The length of the CDR3 is 15 residues. Germline loops: CDR1 SGHTA, CDR2 FQGNSA. V shed 5 bases and J shed 0 bases, with 10 bases lying between them. The CDR3 is CASSPDIATNEKLFF. The CDR3 DNA sequence: TGTGCCAGCAGCCCAGACATCGCAACTAATGAAAAACTGTTTTTT.

The chain couples TRBV4-1 to TRBJ2-3; 12 positions agree with TRBD2. The germline CDR1 and CDR2 sequences are MGHRA and YSYEKL. This CDR3 region has 16 residues. V was pared by 4 bases and J by 8 bases, with 10 bases of the junction left unmatched. The CDR3 DNA reads as TGCGCCAGCAGCCCCGGACTAGCGGGACCCGAAGGTACGCAGTATTTT. Encoded protein: CASSPGLAGPEGTQYF.

The chain joins TRBV5-8 to TRBJ1-5; possibly TRBD1 for D (5 bases). This CDR3 contains 13 residues. Trimming took off 5 bases at V and 3 bases at J, with 9 bases between the two ends. Germline V CDR1 and CDR2: SGHTS, YDEGEE. In DNA, the CDR3 is TGTGCCAGCAGATTGACAGACAATCAGCCCCAGCATTTT. This gives the protein CASRLTDNQPQHF.